Following are 20 T cell receptor beta chains from one sample sequenced in a study of T cell responses to AZD1222 COVID-19 vaccine (dated by TCRdb to the early 2020s). Receptor amplification or capture employed the immunoSEQ multiplex PCR assay. The immuneACCESS repertoire file appears here via TCRdb, limited to in-frame rearrangements. These files lack a portion of the clones; in checked studies, under half of the deficit traces to unresolved V genes, and the cause of the others is not known. Recorded for this sample are roughly 97,000 clones; around nine tenths of them occurred a single time. The top ten hold over 15% of the sample. Explained via the paper, the time point label denotes: baseline before first vaccination. Sample: peripheral blood, taken on day 0 of AZD1222 vaccination. These receptors all come from an adult in good health.

This rearrangement joins TRBV7-2 to TRBJ1-1; D is unresolved. The V gene's germline CDR1 is SGHTA and CDR2 FQGNSA. V dropped 0 bases and J dropped 5 bases, with 16 bases sitting between them. CDR3 length equals 16 residues. CDR3 amino acids: CASSLAHTQVMTEAFF. The CDR3 nucleotides are TGTGCCAGCAGCTTAGCGCACACCCAAGTTATGACTGAAGCTTTCTTT.

The chain joins TRBV4-1 to TRBJ1-2; 7 positions agree with TRBD1. Germline loops: CDR1 MGHRA, CDR2 YSYEKL. CDR3 size: 14 residues. J gave up 2 bases and V 1 base, and 1 base lay outside the gene matches. CDR3: CASSQATGNYGYTF. DNA of the CDR3: TGCGCCAGCAGCCAAGCGACAGGGAACTATGGCTACACCTTC.

The chain employs TRBV15 and TRBJ2-5; TRBD2 matches 7 bases. In germline, CDR1 is LNHNV, CDR2 YYDKDF (reference sequence). The CDR3 sequence is 16 residues long. The V gene end was trimmed by 6 bases and the J gene end by 2 bases; junction bases not matched to a gene: 12. DNA of the CDR3: TGTGCCACCAGAGGGGTCCCAGTGGGGGGGCAAGAGACCCAGTACTTC. Translating it yields CATRGVPVGGQETQYF.

This chain links TRBV29-1 with TRBJ2-2, with TRBD1 identical over 7 bases. CDR1 SQVTM and CDR2 ANQGSEA come from the germline V gene. This CDR3 region has 14 residues. The junction had 1 base not matched to a gene; V was cut back by 3 bases and J by 0 bases. CDR3 sequence (DNA): TGCAGCGTTGAGCAGGGGGCGAACACCGGGGAGCTGTTTTTT. Translation: CSVEQGANTGELFF.

The rearrangement links TRBV7-3 to TRBJ2-1; D call uncertain. The V gene's germline CDR1 is SGHTA and CDR2 FQGTGA. CDR3 length: 15 amino acids. Trimming left V 1 base short and J 6 bases short, with 13 bases between. The CDR3 spells CASSLRVVGLNEQFF. The CDR3 region has the DNA TGTGCCAGCAGCTTAAGAGTGGTGGGTCTCAATGAGCAGTTCTTC.

The chain uses TRBV20-1 and TRBJ1-1, with D perhaps matching TRBD1 (5 bases). V gave up 4 bases and J gave up 6 bases, with 9 bases separating them. This CDR3 has 11 amino acids. The germline V gene has CDR1 DFQATT and CDR2 SNEGSKA (reference sequence). The CDR3 DNA reads TGCAGTGCTATCGGGACCTCTGAAGCTTTCTTT. The encoded protein is CSAIGTSEAFF.

This chain uses TRBV6-6 with TRBJ1-3; no clear D gene. The CDR3 is 16 residues long. The V gene lost 5 bases and the J gene lost 3 bases, with 17 bases spanning the gap. Germline V CDR1 and CDR2: MNHNY, SVGAGI (reference sequence). Written as DNA, the CDR3 is TGTGCCAGCAGTCTTCCTACGGAGTTCCTTGGAAACACCATATATTTT. Its translation is CASSLPTEFLGNTIYF.

The chain carries TRBV12-3 or TRBV12-4 and TRBJ2-7; D is ambiguous. V lost 2 bases, J lost 2 bases, and 7 bases lay in between. There are 13 residues in the CDR3. The CDR3 loop is CASSLKGPYEQYF. CDR3 coding DNA: TGTGCCAGCAGTTTAAAGGGTCCCTACGAGCAGTACTTC.

The rearrangement links TRBV18 to TRBJ2-3; 11 nucleotides agree with TRBD2. V was pared by 4 bases and J by 2 bases, with 5 bases of the junction left unmatched. This CDR3 spans 16 amino acids. The germline V gene encodes CDR1 KGHSH and CDR2 LQKENI. The CDR3 is CASSLRLAGTTDTQYF. The CDR3 DNA reads TGTGCCAGCTCACTACGACTAGCGGGGACCACAGATACGCAGTATTTT.

The chain carries TRBV18 and TRBJ2-7, with 7 positions matching TRBD1. Losses at the gene ends were 6 bases for V and 5 bases for J; bases not matched to a gene: 7. In germline, CDR1 is KGHSH, CDR2 LQKENI. The CDR3 runs to 13 residues. The CDR3 reads CASSPDREHEQYF. The CDR3 DNA sequence: TGTGCCAGCTCCCCCGACAGGGAACACGAGCAGTACTTC.

This clone was counted only a few times. V gene TRBV4-1 combines with J gene TRBJ1-2, with D tentatively TRBD1 (5 bases). Germline CDR1 is MGHRA and CDR2 is YSYEKL. Trimming stripped 1 base from V and 5 bases from J, with 11 bases between. The CDR3 sequence is 14 residues long. The CDR3 nucleotides read TGCGCCAGCAGCCAAGTGGGACCGTTTTATGGCTACACCTTC. Protein sequence: CASSQVGPFYGYTF.

V usage is TRBV28 and J usage is TRBJ2-7; the D gene is possibly TRBD1 (6 bases). The V gene lost 10 bases and the J gene lost 4 bases, with 14 bases spanning the gap. The CDR3 sequence is 12 residues long. CDR1 MDHEN and CDR2 SYDVKM come from the germline V gene. In DNA form, the CDR3 reads TGTGCCACTGGGACAACTGGTTACGAGCAGTACTTC. Protein product: CATGTTGYEQYF.

The V gene is TRBV27, the J gene TRBJ2-1; 11 bases line up with TRBD2. Germline V lookup: CDR1 MNHEY, CDR2 SMNVEV (reference sequence). The V and J ends lost 0 bases and 6 bases, in that order; junction bases with no gene match: 4. The length of the CDR3 is 16 residues. The CDR3 coding sequence is TGTGCCAGCAGTTTATCTACTAGCGGGGGTCTCAATGAGCAGTTCTTC. This encodes CASSLSTSGGLNEQFF.

The rearrangement links TRBV7-6 to TRBJ2-7; 9 bases map to TRBD2. CDR3 length equals 17 residues. J lost 6 bases, V lost 1 base, and 13 bases had no gene match. Per germline, CDR1 SGHVS and CDR2 FNYEAQ. CDR3 sequence reads: CASSLGGLAGNPLEQYF. The CDR3, as DNA: TGTGCCAGCAGCTTAGGAGGGCTAGCGGGGAACCCGCTCGAGCAGTACTTC.

This clone has only one observation. The chain combines TRBV28 with TRBJ1-4, with 10 nucleotides matching TRBD1. V trimming: 6 bases; J trimming: 7 bases; junction bases outside the gene matches: 5. This CDR3 region has 14 residues. Germline assignment: CDR1 MDHEN and CDR2 SYDVKM. The CDR3 bases are TGTGCCAGCAGGGATGGGACAGGGGTTGAAAAACTGTTTTTT. Protein: CASRDGTGVEKLFF.

The chain recombines TRBV13 with TRBJ2-1; the D is unclear. CDR3 size: 11 residues. V shed 10 bases and J shed 6 bases, with 10 bases lying between them. CDR1 is PRHDT and CDR2 is FYEKMQ in the germline V gene (reference sequence). CDR3 nucleotide sequence: TGTGCCATCACGGGTGGCAATGAGCAGTTCTTC. Amino acids: CAITGGNEQFF.

This chain links TRBV11-2 with TRBJ2-7; either TRBD1 or TRBD2 may supply D (5 bases each). This CDR3 spans 16 amino acids. CDR1 is SGHAT, CDR2 FQNNGV, per germline. V lost 4 bases and J lost 1, with 17 bases in between. CDR3 in amino acids: CASSSIRDPRSYEQYF. CDR3 DNA: TGTGCCAGCAGCTCAATCCGGGACCCAAGGTCCTACGAGCAGTACTTC.

Worth noting for this clone: The conserved closing phenylalanine or tryptophan is absent in this CDR3, likely reflecting a read error. Because the CDR3's place on the DNA is in doubt, the DNA is left out and the CDR3 is given as listed by TCRdb. The chain joins TRBV9 to TRBJ2-7; TRBD2 is the table's D call, not checked against the DNA. The CDR3 length is 14 residues, termini included. From germline, CDR1 is SGDLS and CDR2 YYNGEE. The CDR3 loop is CASSVAAGGPNDNL.

The chain couples TRBV6-1 to TRBJ1-5; D gene uncertain. Germline CDR1 MNHNS, CDR2 SASEGT. The CDR3 sequence is 13 residues long. V was shortened by 7 bases and J by 2 bases, with 9 bases between the two germline ends. The CDR3 sequence: CASTSGGNQPQHF. CDR3 coding DNA: TGTGCCAGCACTAGTGGTGGCAATCAGCCCCAGCATTTT.

V usage is TRBV12-2 and J usage is TRBJ1-5; the table's TRBD1 call for D was not verified on the DNA. TRBV12-2 is a pseudogene segment. This CDR3 is 20 amino acids long. The CDR3, as DNA: TGTGCAAGTCGCTCAAGATCGGACAGGAGTCTCCTTTGGAGCAATCAGCCCCAGCATTTT. This sequence encodes CASRSRSDRSLLWSNQPQHF.